The entry that follows covers one T cell receptor (beta chain) sequence. Its target is not known. This entry is derived from a study of long-term antiretroviral therapy in people with HIV. Findings of the study overall: Versus controls, repertoires in people with HIV had narrower CDR3 length ranges. Blood collection from about 2004 to 2018 possibly occurred under older ART regimens. Whichever time point was examined, clones expanded before ART dominated the repertoire. Transplant-donor-level diversity was not reached after ART, though diversity increased.

Samples were assayed with immunoSEQ v3.0 at survey level. TCRdb keeps only in-frame clones here, not all; method: immunoSEQ multiplex PCR. The sample carries around 23,000 clones, roughly four fifths recorded once. The sample consisted of unsorted PBMCs, taken 4.4 years after starting antiretroviral therapy. This receptor was identified in a man between 25 and 39 years old with HIV.

The CDR3 protein is CASAPGGPSGHEQYF. In DNA, the CDR3 is TGCGCCAGCGCCCCGGGGGGCCCCTCCGGCCACGAGCAGTACTTC. V and J are TRBV5-1 and TRBJ2-7; D is possibly TRBD2 (7 bases). The V end was cut by 7 bases, the J end by 5 bases, with 22 bases between. CDR1 SGHRS and CDR2 YFSETQ come from the germline V gene. This CDR3 has 15 residues.